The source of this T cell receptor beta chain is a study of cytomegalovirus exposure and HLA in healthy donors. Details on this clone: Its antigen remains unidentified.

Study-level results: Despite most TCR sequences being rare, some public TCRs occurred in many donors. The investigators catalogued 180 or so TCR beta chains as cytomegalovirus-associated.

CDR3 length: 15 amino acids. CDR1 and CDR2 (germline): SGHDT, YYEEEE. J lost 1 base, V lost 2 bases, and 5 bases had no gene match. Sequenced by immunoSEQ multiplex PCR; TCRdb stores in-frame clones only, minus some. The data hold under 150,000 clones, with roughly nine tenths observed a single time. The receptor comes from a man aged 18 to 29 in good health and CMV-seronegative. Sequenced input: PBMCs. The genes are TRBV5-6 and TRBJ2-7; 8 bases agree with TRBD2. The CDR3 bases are TGTGCCAGCAGCTTAGGTAGCGGGGTATCCTACGAGCAGTACTTC. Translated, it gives CASSLGSGVSYEQYF.